The clone carrying this T cell receptor (beta chain) was seen a few times. Only in-frame clones appear in the TCRdb table, and some are missing; sequencing was by immunoSEQ multiplex PCR. The repertoire holds over 150,000 clones, approximately 88% seen once, with 6.5% to 7.5% in the top ten. The record originates from a study of blood T cell repertoires in COVID-19. This CDR3 contains 13 residues. Germline V gene sequence: CDR1 SGHTA, CDR2 FQGNSA. Trimming left V 6 bases short and J 4 bases short, with 11 bases between. V usage is TRBV7-2 and J usage is TRBJ2-3, with D possibly being TRBD2 (5 bases). This TCR came from a woman in her 40s with COVID-19, enrolled during active disease. Sequenced: peripheral blood. CDR3 amino acids: CASRSRGADTQYF. CDR3 DNA: TGTGCCAGCAGGAGTCGGGGAGCAGATACGCAGTATTTT.